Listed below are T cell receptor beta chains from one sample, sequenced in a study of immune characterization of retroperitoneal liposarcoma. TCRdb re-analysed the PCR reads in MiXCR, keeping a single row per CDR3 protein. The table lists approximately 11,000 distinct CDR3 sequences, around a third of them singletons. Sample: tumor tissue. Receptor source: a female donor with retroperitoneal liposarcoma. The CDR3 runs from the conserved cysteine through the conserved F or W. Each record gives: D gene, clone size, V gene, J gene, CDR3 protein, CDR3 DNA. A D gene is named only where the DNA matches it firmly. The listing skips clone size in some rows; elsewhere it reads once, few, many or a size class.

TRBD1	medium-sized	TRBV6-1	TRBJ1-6	CASGQGSSNSPLHF	TGTGCCAGCGGACAGGGGAGTAGTAATTCACCCCTCCACTTT
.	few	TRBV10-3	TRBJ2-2	CAISDYKVARELFF	TGTGCCATCAGTGATTATAAGGTAGCACGGGAGCTGTTTTTT
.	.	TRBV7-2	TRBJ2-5	CASSLASYGETQYF	TGTGCCAGCAGCTTAGCGAGCTACGGAGAGACCCAGTACTTC
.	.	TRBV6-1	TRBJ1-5	CASSPSGNQPQHF	TGTGCCAGCAGCCCCTCGGGCAATCAGCCCCAGCATTTT
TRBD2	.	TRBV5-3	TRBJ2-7	CASSSGLAGGSYNEQYF	TGTGCCAGCAGCTCGGGACTAGCGGGGGGGTCCTACAATGAGCAGTACTTC
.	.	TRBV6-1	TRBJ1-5	CASSEAGGDQPQHF	TGTGCCAGCAGTGAAGCCGGGGGCGATCAGCCCCAGCATTTT
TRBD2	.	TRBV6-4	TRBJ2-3	CASSASGSTDTQYF	TGTGCCAGCAGTGCTAGCGGGAGCACAGATACGCAGTATTTT
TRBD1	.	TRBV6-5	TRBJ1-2	CASSYSPDRFYGYTF	TGTGCCAGCAGTTACTCGCCGGACAGGTTCTATGGCTACACCTTC
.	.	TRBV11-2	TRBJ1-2	CASSLVGYGYTF	TGTGCCAGCAGCTTAGTGGGGTACGGCTACACCTTC
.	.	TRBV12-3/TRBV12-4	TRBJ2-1	CASSFRTYSYNEQFF	TGTGCCAGCAGTTTTCGCACATACTCCTACAATGAGCAGTTCTTC
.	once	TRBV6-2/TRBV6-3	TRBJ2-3	CASRVTGPDTQYF	TGTGCCAGCAGGGTCACAGGGCCAGATACGCAGTATTTT
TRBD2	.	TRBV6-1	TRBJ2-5	CASTTKRGTSGFNEQYF	TGTGCCAGCACAACCAAGCGCGGGACTAGCGGGTTTAATGAGCAGTACTTC
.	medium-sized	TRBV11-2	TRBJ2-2	CASSLDRSTGELFF	TGTGCCAGCAGCTTAGATAGGTCCACCGGGGAGCTGTTTTTT
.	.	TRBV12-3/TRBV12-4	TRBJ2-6	CASSLGANVLTF	TGTGCCAGCAGTTTAGGAGCCAACGTCCTGACTTTC
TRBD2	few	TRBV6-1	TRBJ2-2	CASTLRVGGAPGELFF	TGTGCCAGCACCCTACGGGTCGGGGGGGCCCCCGGGGAGCTGTTTTTT
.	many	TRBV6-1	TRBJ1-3	CASSEAGRPGNTIYF	TGTGCCAGCAGTGAGGCGGGGAGACCTGGAAACACCATATATTTT
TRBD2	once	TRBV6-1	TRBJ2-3	CASSGTLADINTDTQYF	TGTGCCAGCAGTGGGACGCTAGCGGATATAAACACAGATACGCAGTATTTT
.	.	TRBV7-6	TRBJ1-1	CASSSGLEDSEAFF	TGTGCCAGCAGCTCCGGACTGGAGGACTCTGAAGCTTTCTTT
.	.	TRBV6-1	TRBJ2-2	CATSGPKNTGELFF	TGTGCCACCTCGGGACCGAAGAACACCGGGGAGCTGTTTTTT
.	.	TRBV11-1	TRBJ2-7	CASSLVWGPGNEQYF	TGTGCCAGCAGCTTAGTATGGGGACCAGGCAATGAGCAGTACTTC
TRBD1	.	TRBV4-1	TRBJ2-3	CASSRLGQGVRDTQYF	TGCGCCAGCAGCCGCCTCGGACAGGGGGTTAGGGATACGCAGTATTTT
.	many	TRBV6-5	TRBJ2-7	CASSYAAYEQYF	TGTGCCAGCAGTTACGCCGCCTACGAGCAGTACTTC
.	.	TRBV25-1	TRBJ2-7	CASRRPGPSDEQYF	TGTGCCAGCAGACGTCCGGGACCATCGGACGAGCAGTACTTC
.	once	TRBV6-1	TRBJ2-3	CASNQGIDTQYF	TGTGCCAGCAACCAGGGAATAGATACGCAGTATTTT